These 4 T cell receptor beta chains were all obtained from the same sample, sequenced in a study of cytomegalovirus exposure and HLA in healthy donors. The PCR had 60 Vbeta and 13 Jbeta primers. TCRdb's table, derived via immunoSEQ multiplex PCR, lists solely in-frame clones and lacks some. Among around 130,000 clones listed, 50% to 75% were seen once. Sequencing was done on a sample of PBMCs. Receptors originate from a middle-aged woman in good health and CMV-seropositive.

This clone was counted only a few times. The chain uses TRBV28 and TRBJ2-5; D unresolved. Trimming removed 8 bases at V and 4 bases at J, with 14 bases between. Germline assignment: CDR1 MDHEN and CDR2 SYDVKM. The length of the CDR3 is 13 residues. CDR3 nucleotide sequence: TGTGCCAGCGCATCCTCAGTCAGAGAGACCCAGTACTTC. Amino acids: CASASSVRETQYF.

This clone was counted between two and nine times. The genes are TRBV29-1 and TRBJ2-7, with unresolved D. CDR1 SQVTM and CDR2 ANQGSEA come from the germline V gene. CDR3 length: 16 amino acids. V was cut by 4 bases and J by 1 base, with 20 bases left in between. CDR3 nucleotide sequence: TGCAGCGTTGTCCGCACGCAGGTCCCTCCGTCCTACGAGCAGTACTTC. The encoded protein is CSVVRTQVPPSYEQYF.

This clone showed up just a few times. The rearrangement uses TRBV10-3 and TRBJ2-5; 8 nucleotides match TRBD1. With 2 bases clipped from V and 4 bases from J, the junction kept 3 bases outside the gene matches. The CDR3 covers 14 residues. Germline CDR1 reads ENHRY; CDR2 reads SYGVKD. The CDR3 loop is CAISEPDRGETQYF. The DNA for the CDR3 is TGTGCCATCAGTGAGCCCGACAGGGGAGAGACCCAGTACTTC.

The chain joins TRBV6-1 to TRBJ2-1, with D perhaps TRBD1 (5 bases). V was trimmed by 1 base and J by 4 bases, leaving 8 bases between them. The CDR3 is made up of 14 amino acids. Germline CDR1 is MNHNS and CDR2 is SASEGT. In DNA, the CDR3 is TGTGCCAGCAGTGAAGAAACAGGTTACAATGAGCAGTTCTTC. Translating gives CASSEETGYNEQFF.